This T cell receptor beta chain was obtained from a study of blood T cell repertoires in COVID-19 (TCRdb year 2020). Background for the entire study: Samples from collaborators originated in the United States, Italy and Spain and spanned both the acute and convalescent phases of COVID-19. The prospective study material was composed of cDNA or gDNA derived from T cells, B-cell-depleted T cells, or PBMCs. The dataset comprised deeply sampled blood TCRbeta repertoires from subjects exposed to, actively infected with, or recovered from COVID-19. The repertoires were made available in a free public database intended to serve as a resource for research on the immune response to SARS-CoV-2. The samples were drawn from two sources: the first 160 participants of the ongoing ImmuneRACE study, and 1,000 to 1,500 subjects contributed by 6 global collaborators. The sample metadata nearly always contained a de-identified subject ID, COVID-19 status, age in years and sex. Where available, HLA class I and class II types were obtained from metadata supplied by the sample provider rather than from assay-based typing. Overall results and qualifications from the work: Clinical and demographic metadata were provided uncurated, with the amount varying by source and participant.

Reading from cysteine to phenylalanine, the CDR3 counts 15 amino acids. Only the CDR3 DNA stays, 45 bases, in frame from base 1. V sheds 2 bases and J sheds 0 bases, leaving 7 bases between their ends. The germline V gene sets CDR1 to KGHSH and CDR2 to LQKENI. Collaborating institutions collected whole blood in K2EDTA tubes following their own protocols. For TCRbeta analysis, collaborators shipped samples in one of three forms: frozen whole blood, isolated PBMCs, or DNA extracted from either of those sample types. The immunoSEQ Assay, a bias-controlled multiplex PCR, was used to amplify TCRbeta CDR3 regions from genomic DNA. In the source study's methods: The number of nucleated cells in each sample was estimated from the amplification of reference gene primers within the assay. To quantify the absolute abundance of each unique TCRbeta CDR3 rearrangement, sequence reads were collapsed and filtered. For each sample, productive Simpson clonality was calculated by taking the square root of Simpson's diversity index across productive rearrangements. TCRdb carries this immuneACCESS record with in-frame sequences only. Its versions omit some clonotypes, under half of them owing to an unresolved V gene in the studies checked, with the rest unexplained. V and J calls and clone size follow that table, whereas D and trimming were derived from the DNA. The sample table contains tens of thousands of clones; only one count was recorded for approximately 79% of them. The ten largest clones represent about 17% of the sample.

Comments on this clone: Its antigen is unknown. No base quality information exists; no much larger clone differs at one position.

Source material: peripheral blood. The clonotype was recovered from an elderly woman with active or convalescent COVID-19. The sequence is built from TRBV18 and TRBJ2-2; the D gene assignment is ambiguous. This receptor has the CDR3 CASSPNSANTGELFF. The DNA sequence is given as TGTGCCAGCTCACCAAACTCGGCGAACACCGGGGAGCTGTTTTTT.